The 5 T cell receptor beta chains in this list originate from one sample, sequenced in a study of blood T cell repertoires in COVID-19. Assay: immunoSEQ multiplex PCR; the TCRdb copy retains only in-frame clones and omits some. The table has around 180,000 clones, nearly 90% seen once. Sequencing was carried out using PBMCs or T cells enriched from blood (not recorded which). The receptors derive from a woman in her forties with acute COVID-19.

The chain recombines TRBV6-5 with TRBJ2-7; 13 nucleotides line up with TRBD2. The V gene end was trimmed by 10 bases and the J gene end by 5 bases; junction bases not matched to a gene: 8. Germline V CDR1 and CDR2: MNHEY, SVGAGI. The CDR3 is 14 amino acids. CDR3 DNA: TGTGCCACGTCACTAGCGGGGGGGGCCCACGAGCAGTACTTC. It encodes CATSLAGGAHEQYF.

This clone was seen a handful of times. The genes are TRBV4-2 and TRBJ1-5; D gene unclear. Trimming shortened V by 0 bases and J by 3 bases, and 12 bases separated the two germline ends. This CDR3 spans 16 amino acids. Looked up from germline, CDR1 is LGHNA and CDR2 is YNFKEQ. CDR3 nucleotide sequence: TGTGCCAGCAGCCAAGAGCGAGGGAGAATCAATCAGCCCCAGCATTTT. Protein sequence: CASSQERGRINQPQHF.

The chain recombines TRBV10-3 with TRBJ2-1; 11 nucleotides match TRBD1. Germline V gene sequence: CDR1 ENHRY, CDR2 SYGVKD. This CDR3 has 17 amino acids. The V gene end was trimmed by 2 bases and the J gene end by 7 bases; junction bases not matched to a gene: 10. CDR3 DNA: TGTGCCATCAGTGAGATGTGGAGGGACAGGGGGAAGAATGAGCAGTTCTTC. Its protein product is CAISEMWRDRGKNEQFF.

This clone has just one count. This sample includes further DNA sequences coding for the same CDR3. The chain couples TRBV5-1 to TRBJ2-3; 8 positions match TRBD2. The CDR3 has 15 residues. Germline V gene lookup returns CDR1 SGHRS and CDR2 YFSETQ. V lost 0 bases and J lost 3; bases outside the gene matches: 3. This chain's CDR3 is CASSLAGGRTDTQYF. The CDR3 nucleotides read TGCGCCAGCAGCTTGGCCGGCGGGAGGACAGATACGCAGTATTTT.

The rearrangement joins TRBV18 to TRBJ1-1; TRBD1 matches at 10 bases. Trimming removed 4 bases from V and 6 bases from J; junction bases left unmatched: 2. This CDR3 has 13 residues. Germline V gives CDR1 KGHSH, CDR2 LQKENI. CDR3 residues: CASSQGQGPEAFF. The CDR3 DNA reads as TGTGCCAGCTCACAGGGACAGGGGCCTGAAGCTTTCTTT.